This T cell receptor beta chain originates from a study of T cells in tuberculosis. At the level of the study: In South Africa, adults with active tuberculosis were compared with IGRA-negative and latently infected IGRA-positive adolescents.

Sequencing used immunoSEQ multiplex PCR; TCRdb keeps in-frame clones, though not all of them. Of around 45,000 clones listed, roughly 94% are singletons. This CDR3 has 16 residues. In germline, CDR1 is SGHTS, CDR2 YDEGEE. V lost 0 bases and J 1 base, leaving 13 bases between the germline ends. J is TRBJ1-2 and V is TRBV5-8; tentative D call: TRBD1 (5 bases). The sequenced sample was PBMCs. This TCR was sampled from a donor between 10 and 29 years old with latent tuberculosis or without tuberculosis infection. Some clones in this sample may be carry-over from other donors' samples. CDR3 DNA: TGTGCCAGCAGCTTGGAGACAGAGATGAGTAACTATGGCTACACCTTC. As protein: CASSLETEMSNYGYTF. Full variable domain (missing parts from reference TRBV5-8 and TRBJ1-2): EAGVTQSPTHLIKTRGQQATLRCSPISGHTSVYWYQQALGLGLQFLLWYDEGEERNRGNFPPRFSGRQFPNYSSELNVNALELEDSALYLCASSLETEMSNYGYTFGSGTRLTVV.